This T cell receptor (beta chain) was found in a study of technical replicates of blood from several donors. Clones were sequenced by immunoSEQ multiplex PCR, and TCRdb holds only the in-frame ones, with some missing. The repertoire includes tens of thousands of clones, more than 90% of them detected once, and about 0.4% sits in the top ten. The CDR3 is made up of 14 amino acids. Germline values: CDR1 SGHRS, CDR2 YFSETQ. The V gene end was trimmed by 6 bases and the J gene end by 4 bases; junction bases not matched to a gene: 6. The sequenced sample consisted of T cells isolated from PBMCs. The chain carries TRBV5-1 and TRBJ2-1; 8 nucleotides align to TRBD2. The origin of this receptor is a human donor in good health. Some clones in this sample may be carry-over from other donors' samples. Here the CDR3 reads CASKASGFYNEQFF. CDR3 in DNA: TGCGCCAGCAAGGCTAGCGGGTTTTACAATGAGCAGTTCTTC.